Sequencing of this T cell receptor (beta chain) was carried out in a study of Tregs in tolerant kidney transplant recipients. General study findings and limits: Findings come from small patient numbers and require larger validation. Donor-specific Treg expansion exceeded global Treg expansion in tolerant patients, suggesting antigen drive.

Regarding this clone: Antigen specificity is unknown.

Related graft donors supplied nonmyeloablative bone marrow transplants, and mixed chimerism was transient. CDR1 and CDR2 from the germline V gene are MDHEN and SYDVKM. This CDR3 has 16 amino acids. V lost 4 bases and J 8 bases, leaving 23 bases between the germline ends. Libraries were prepared by immunoSEQ multiplex PCR; TCRdb keeps only in-frame clonotypes and omits some of them. Of about 52,000 clones in the sample, about nine tenths are singletons; the top ten hold 15%. The sample here was CD8+ T cells from blood (PBMCs), taken 24 months after the transplant. The chain is built from TRBV28 and TRBJ1-2; tentative D call: TRBD1 (6 bases). The receptor comes from a human patient who received a combined kidney and bone marrow transplant. Some of the T cells may derive from the graft donor. The CDR3 reads CASSSLNLDRPGGYTF. The DNA for the CDR3 is TGTGCCAGCAGTTCTCTTAACCTCGACAGGCCTGGAGGCTACACCTTC.